These 25 T cell receptor beta chains originate from one sample sequenced in a study of quantifying T cell responses using KT2 cells. At the level of the study: cDNA was made from DNase-treated RNA using alpha and beta constant primers.

The cDNA 3' end received a ligated oligonucleotide with a UMI. The first PCR ran three to four cycles with an equimolar RC1.1 and RC1.2 beta primer mix. TCRdb used MiXCR to reprocess the UMI-ligation and nested PCR reads, holding one entry per CDR3 protein. The table shows approximately 50,000 distinct CDR3 sequences, with more than 9% occurring only once. The sample comprised PBMCs spiked with cells of the T cell clone KT2. The receptors originated from a human donor.

This clonotype appeared many times. V gene TRBV15 combines with J gene TRBJ1-5; possibly TRBD1 for D (6 bases). V was cut by 0 bases and J by 10 bases, with 28 bases left in between. The CDR3 covers 19 residues. Germline CDR1 is LNHNV and CDR2 is YYDKDF (reference sequence). For the CDR3, the DNA is TGTGCCACCAGCAGAGATAAACGGACAGTATCAGGCTTATCGGTACCCCAGCATTTT. It specifies CATSRDKRTVSGLSVPQHF.

This clonotype occurred many times. The rearrangement joins TRBV6-5 to TRBJ2-2; either TRBD1 or TRBD2 may fit D (6 bases each). Between the trimmed V and J ends, which lost 8 bases and 3 bases, there was a span of 7 bases. In germline, CDR1 is MNHEY, CDR2 SVGAGI. The CDR3 has 12 residues. The CDR3 protein is CASGGHTGELFF. The CDR3 coding sequence is TGTGCCAGCGGGGGGCACACCGGGGAGCTGTTTTTT.

The chain joins TRBV6-5 to TRBJ1-2; D is perhaps TRBD1 (5 bases). The CDR3 spans 16 residues. Per germline, CDR1 MNHEY and CDR2 SVGAGI. Trimming removed 2 bases at V and 6 bases at J, with 19 bases between. The CDR3 nucleotides are TGTGCCAGCAGTTACCGGGGGGAAGGCCGCGGAAATGGCTACACCTTC. Encoded protein: CASSYRGEGRGNGYTF.

The genes are TRBV12-3 or TRBV12-4 and TRBJ1-6, with a possible D match to TRBD1 (5 bases). CDR3 length: 15 amino acids. Between the trimmed V and J ends, which lost 5 bases and 9 bases, there was a span of 17 bases. CDR3 loop: CASSNAGTVGSPLHF. CDR3 DNA: TGTGCCAGCAGTAACGCAGGGACGGTCGGTTCACCCCTCCACTTT.

This clonotype was seen at least ten times. V usage is TRBV18 and J usage is TRBJ2-3, with TRBD1 identical over 8 bases. V was clipped by 2 bases and J by 2 bases; unmatched bases: 3. Germline CDR1 KGHSH, CDR2 LQKENI. There are 15 residues in the CDR3. CDR3 loop: CASSPGQGLTDTQYF. CDR3 nucleotides: TGTGCCAGCTCACCAGGACAGGGCCTCACAGATACGCAGTATTTT.

This chain links TRBV7-9 with TRBJ1-2; D may be TRBD1 (5 bases). The germline V and J ends were trimmed by 1 base and 1 base, with 13 bases remaining between them. Germline V lookup: CDR1 SEHNR, CDR2 FQNEAQ (reference sequence). This CDR3 region has 16 residues. CDR3 sequence reads: CASSLVGDRINYGYTF. In DNA, the CDR3 is TGTGCCAGCAGCTTAGTTGGTGACAGAATTAACTATGGCTACACCTTC. Supplemented by reference TRBV7-9 and TRBJ1-2, the full variable domain reads DTGVSQNPRHKITKRGQNVTFRCDPISEHNRLYWYRQTLGQGPEFLTYFQNEAQLEKSRLLSDRFSAERPKGSFSTLEIQRTEQGDSAMYLCASSLVGDRINYGYTFGSGTRLTVV.

The rearrangement links TRBV18 to TRBJ1-5; a possible D gene is TRBD1 (5 bases). Germline V gene data show CDR1 as KGHSH and CDR2 as LQKENI. Trimming pared 5 bases from V and 2 bases from J, leaving 16 bases between. There are 16 residues in the CDR3. The CDR3 sequence: CASSRQGSMGNQPQHF. The CDR3 DNA reads as TGTGCCAGCTCAAGGCAGGGAAGTATGGGCAATCAGCCCCAGCATTTT.

This clonotype came up many times. The chain combines TRBV7-9 with TRBJ1-1, with no clear D. The germline V gene has CDR1 SEHNR and CDR2 FQNEAQ (reference sequence). V lost 5 bases and J lost 7, with 14 bases in between. The CDR3 is 13 amino acids. The CDR3 protein is CASSPSQVGEAFF. The CDR3 DNA reads TGTGCCAGCAGCCCCTCCCAGGTTGGTGAAGCTTTCTTT.

This clonotype came up a few times. In DNA, the CDR3 is TGTGCCAGCAGTGAAACCTCCGGACAGGGGAATCAGCCCCAGCATTTT. Translated: CASSETSGQGNQPQHF. This chain links TRBV6-1 with TRBJ1-5, with TRBD1 identical over 9 bases. The germline V gene has CDR1 MNHNS and CDR2 SASEGT. This CDR3 contains 16 residues. J lost 4 bases, V lost 2 bases, and 6 bases had no gene match.

This clonotype was observed a few times. This chain uses TRBV2 with TRBJ1-1; unclear D gene. The CDR3 has 14 residues. The V end lost 0 bases, the J end lost 5 bases, and 10 bases lay between the germline ends. Germline CDR1 SNHLY, CDR2 FYNNEI. The CDR3 DNA sequence: TGTGCCAGCAGTGAAGCTGGACTATTTACTGAAGCTTTCTTT. Protein: CASSEAGLFTEAFF.

The chain is built from TRBV15 and TRBJ2-3, with 12 positions matching TRBD2. CDR3 length: 17 amino acids. Germline V gives CDR1 LNHNV, CDR2 YYDKDF (reference sequence). After removal of 6 bases from V and 2 bases from J, the junction contained 9 bases not matched to a gene. The DNA for the CDR3 is TGTGCCACCAGACGGACTAGCGGGGAGTCCTACACAGATACGCAGTATTTT. Translating gives CATRRTSGESYTDTQYF.

This clonotype was detected only a few times. The V and J genes are TRBV6-1 and TRBJ2-4, with D unclear. In germline, CDR1 is MNHNS, CDR2 SASEGT. The CDR3 is 15 residues long. V gave up 10 bases and J gave up 0 bases, with 16 bases separating them. The CDR3 DNA is TGTGCCATTGCCGACGTGCTACTAGCCAAAAACATTCAGTACTTC. Translating gives CAIADVLLAKNIQYF.

The genes are TRBV5-1 and TRBJ2-5; 14 positions agree with TRBD2. This CDR3 is 16 amino acids long. Trimming removed 4 bases from V and 4 bases from J; junction bases left unmatched: 6. The germline V gene encodes CDR1 SGHRS and CDR2 YFSETQ. The CDR3 protein is CASSALGTSGGETQYF. In nucleotides, the CDR3 is TGCGCCAGCAGCGCACTAGGGACTAGCGGGGGAGAGACCCAGTACTTC. Complete variable domain (other parts from reference TRBV5-1 and TRBJ2-5): KAGVTQTPRYLIKTRGQQVTLSCSPISGHRSVSWYQQTPGQGLQFLFEYFSETQRNKGNFPGRFSGRQFSNSRSEMNVSTLELGDSALYLCASSALGTSGGETQYFGPGTRLLVL.

This chain links TRBV2 with TRBJ1-4, with unresolved D. Germline assignment: CDR1 SNHLY and CDR2 FYNNEI. Trimming pared 9 bases from V and 3 bases from J, leaving 14 bases between. This CDR3 contains 14 residues. The CDR3 nucleotides are TGTGCCAGTGGACCTTTGACGGCTAATGAAAAACTGTTTTTT. This codes for CASGPLTANEKLFF.

The V and J genes are TRBV5-5 and TRBJ1-5, with D perhaps TRBD1 (6 bases). The CDR3 has 16 amino acids. V was pared by 1 base and J by 0 bases, with 11 bases between. Germline V gene sequence: CDR1 SGHKS, CDR2 YYEKEE (reference sequence). The CDR3 sequence is CASSLRQASSNQPQHF. CDR3 nucleotides: TGTGCCAGCAGCTTGAGACAGGCCTCTAGCAATCAGCCCCAGCATTTT.

This chain uses TRBV18 with TRBJ2-7; weak D call: TRBD1 (6 bases). Trimming left V 6 bases short and J 1 base short, with 13 bases between. This CDR3 contains 14 residues. Germline V gene data show CDR1 as KGHSH and CDR2 as LQKENI. The DNA of the CDR3 is TGTGCCAGCTCCGAGGGGGACATTTCCTACGAGCAGTACTTC. Translation gives CASSEGDISYEQYF.

There are many counts of this clonotype. The chain recombines TRBV3-1 with TRBJ2-7; D might be TRBD1 or TRBD2, each matching 5 bases. V dropped 0 bases and J dropped 9 bases, with 12 bases sitting between them. This CDR3 region has 13 residues. CDR1 is LGHDT, CDR2 YNNKEL, per germline (reference sequence). CDR3 in amino acids: CASSQDTGTPQYF. As DNA, the CDR3 is TGTGCCAGCAGCCAAGATACCGGGACCCCGCAGTACTTC.

The chain has TRBV20-1 and TRBJ1-6; 8 positions agree with TRBD1. Looked up from germline, CDR1 is DFQATT and CDR2 is SNEGSKA (reference sequence). The CDR3 consists of 13 residues. Trimming took 4 bases from V and 10 from J; bases not matched to a gene: 6. The CDR3 sequence: CSATQGVGSPLHF. In DNA form, the CDR3 reads TGCAGTGCTACACAGGGGGTTGGATCACCCCTCCACTTT.

The rearrangement joins TRBV2 to TRBJ1-3, with 7 bases fitting TRBD1. The CDR3 is made up of 16 amino acids. J lost 0 bases, V lost 4 bases, and 6 bases had no gene match. Germline V gives CDR1 SNHLY, CDR2 FYNNEI. In DNA form, the CDR3 reads TGTGCCAGCAGTGCGATGGGACAGCACTCTGGAAACACCATATATTTT. Amino acids: CASSAMGQHSGNTIYF.

This clonotype was observed a handful of times. V and J are TRBV20-1 and TRBJ2-7; D may be TRBD1 (6 bases). Germline loops: CDR1 DFQATT, CDR2 SNEGSKA (reference sequence). The CDR3 length is 12 residues. The V end lost 6 bases, the J end lost 3 bases, and 12 bases lay between the germline ends. CDR3 nucleotide sequence: TGCAGTGCAGAAGGACAGTTCTACGAGCAGTACTTC. Residues: CSAEGQFYEQYF.

This chain connects TRBV20-1 to TRBJ2-7; 10 positions agree with TRBD2. CDR1 and CDR2 from the germline V gene are DFQATT and SNEGSKA (reference sequence). This CDR3 is 17 amino acids long. V gave up 1 base and J gave up 7 bases; unmatched junction bases: 16. CDR3 amino acids: CSARVAGGRAVRGEQYF. CDR3 nucleotide sequence: TGCAGTGCTAGAGTAGCGGGAGGCCGTGCGGTAAGAGGGGAGCAGTACTTC.

This clonotype was counted between two and nine times. DNA for the CDR3: TGTGCCATCAGTGGTACCTCGGGGGAGGCGGTCAATGAGCAGTTCTTC. It specifies CAISGTSGEAVNEQFF. The rearrangement uses TRBV10-3 and TRBJ2-1; D perhaps matches TRBD2 (6 bases). With 4 bases removed from V and 6 bases from J, the gap between germline ends came to 19 bases. The CDR3 extends over 16 amino acids. Germline values: CDR1 ENHRY, CDR2 SYGVKD.

The V and J genes are TRBV19 and TRBJ2-3; TRBD2 might be the D (6 bases). V was trimmed by 9 bases and J by 2 bases, leaving 15 bases between them. Germline CDR1 and CDR2: LNHDA and SQIVND (reference sequence). The length of the CDR3 is 14 residues. The CDR3 spells CASQPGGATDTQYF. The CDR3 DNA reads TGTGCCAGCCAACCCGGGGGTGCCACAGATACGCAGTATTTT.

Only a few counts were recorded for this clonotype. V usage is TRBV6-1 and J usage is TRBJ2-5; TRBD1 agrees at 10 bases. The J segment lost 4 bases and the V segment lost 3 bases, leaving 5 bases of the junction unmatched. CDR3 length equals 15 residues. Germline V gives CDR1 MNHNS, CDR2 SASEGT. DNA of the CDR3: TGTGCCAGCAGTGACGAGAGGACAGGGGGAGAGACCCAGTACTTC. Translated: CASSDERTGGETQYF.

This clonotype was counted once. The chain carries TRBV7-6 and TRBJ2-2; TRBD2 might be the D (5 bases). The CDR3 consists of 13 residues. CDR1 SGHVS and CDR2 FNYEAQ come from the germline V gene. The V end was cut by 1 base, the J end by 6 bases, with 6 bases between. This chain's CDR3 is CASSLEEAGELFF. The CDR3 DNA is TGTGCCAGCAGCTTAGAGGAGGCCGGGGAGCTGTTTTTT. Variable domain in full (rest from reference TRBV7-6 and TRBJ2-2): GAGVSQSPRYKVTKRGQDVALRCDPISGHVSLYWYRQALGQGPEFLTYFNYEAQQDKSGLPNDRFSAERPEGSISTLTIQRTEQRDSAMYRCASSLEEAGELFFGEGSRLTVL.